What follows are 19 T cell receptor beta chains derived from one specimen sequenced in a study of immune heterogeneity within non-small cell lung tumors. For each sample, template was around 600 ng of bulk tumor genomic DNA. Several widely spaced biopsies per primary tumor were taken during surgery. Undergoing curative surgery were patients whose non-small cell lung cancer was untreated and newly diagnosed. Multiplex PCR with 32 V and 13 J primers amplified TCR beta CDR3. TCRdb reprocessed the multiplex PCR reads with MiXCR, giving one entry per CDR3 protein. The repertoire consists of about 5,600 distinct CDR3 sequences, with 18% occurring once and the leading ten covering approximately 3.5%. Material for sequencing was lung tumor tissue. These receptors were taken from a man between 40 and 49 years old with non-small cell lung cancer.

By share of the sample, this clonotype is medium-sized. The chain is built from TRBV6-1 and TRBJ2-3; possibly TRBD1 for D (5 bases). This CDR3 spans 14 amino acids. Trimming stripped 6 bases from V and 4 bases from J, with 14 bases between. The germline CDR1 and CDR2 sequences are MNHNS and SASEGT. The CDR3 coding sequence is TGTGCCAGCAGACTCGTGCAGGGCGCAGATACGCAGTATTTT. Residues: CASRLVQGADTQYF.

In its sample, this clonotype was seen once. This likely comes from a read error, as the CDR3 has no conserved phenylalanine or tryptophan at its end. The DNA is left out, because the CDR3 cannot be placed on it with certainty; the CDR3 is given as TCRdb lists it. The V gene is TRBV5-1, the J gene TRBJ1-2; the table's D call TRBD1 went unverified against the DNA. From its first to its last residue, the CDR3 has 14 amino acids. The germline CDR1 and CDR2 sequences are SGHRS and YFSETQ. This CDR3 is CASSRGQGNYGYTL.

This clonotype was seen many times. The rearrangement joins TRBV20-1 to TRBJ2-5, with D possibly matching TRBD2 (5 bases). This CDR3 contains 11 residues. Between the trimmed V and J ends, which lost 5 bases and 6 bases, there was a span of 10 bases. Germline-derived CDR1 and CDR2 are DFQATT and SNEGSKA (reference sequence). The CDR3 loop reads CSARASQTQYF. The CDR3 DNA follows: TGCAGTGCTCGGGCTAGCCAGACCCAGTACTTC.

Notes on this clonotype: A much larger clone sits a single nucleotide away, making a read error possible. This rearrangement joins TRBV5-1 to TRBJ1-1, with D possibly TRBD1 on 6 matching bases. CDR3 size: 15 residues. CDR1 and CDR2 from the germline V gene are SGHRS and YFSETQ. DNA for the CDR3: TGCGCCATCAGCCCCGATACAGGGATCGACACTGAAGCTTTCTTT. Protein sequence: CAISPDTGIDTEAFF.

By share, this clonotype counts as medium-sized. Here the CDR3 reads CASSEGQVGNQPQHF. CDR3 DNA: TGTGCCAGCAGCGAGGGACAGGTAGGCAATCAGCCCCAGCATTTT. This chain joins TRBV6-1 and TRBJ1-5; 8 bases align to TRBD1. From germline, CDR1 is MNHNS and CDR2 SASEGT. V lost 6 bases to trimming and J lost 2 bases; unmatched junction nucleotides: 6. The length of the CDR3 is 15 residues.

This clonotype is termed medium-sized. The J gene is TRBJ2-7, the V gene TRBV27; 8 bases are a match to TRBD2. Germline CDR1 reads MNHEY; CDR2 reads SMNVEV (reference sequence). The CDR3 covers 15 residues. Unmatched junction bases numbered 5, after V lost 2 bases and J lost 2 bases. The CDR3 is CASSLIAGSTYEQYF. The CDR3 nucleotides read TGTGCCAGCAGTTTAATAGCGGGGAGTACCTACGAGCAGTACTTC.

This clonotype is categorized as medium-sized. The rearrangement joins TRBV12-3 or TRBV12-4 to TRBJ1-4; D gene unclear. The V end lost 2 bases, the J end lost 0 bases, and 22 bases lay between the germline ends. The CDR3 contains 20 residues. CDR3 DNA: TGTGCCAGCAGTTTATGGGATTGGGCAAGCTCCCCATCAACTAATGAAAAACTGTTTTTT. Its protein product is CASSLWDWASSPSTNEKLFF.

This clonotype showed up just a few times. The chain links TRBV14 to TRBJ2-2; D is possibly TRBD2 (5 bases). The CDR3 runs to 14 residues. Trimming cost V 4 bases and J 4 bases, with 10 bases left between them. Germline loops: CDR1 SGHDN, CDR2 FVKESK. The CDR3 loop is CASSRGLGTGELFF. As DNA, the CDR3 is TGTGCCAGCAGCCGAGGGCTCGGCACCGGGGAGCTGTTTTTT. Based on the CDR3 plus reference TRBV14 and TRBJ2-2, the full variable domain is EAGVTQFPSHSVIEKGQTVTLRCDPISGHDNLYWYRRVMGKEIKFLLHFVKESKQDESGMPNNRFLAERTGGTYSTLKVQPAELEDSGVYFCASSRGLGTGELFFGEGSRLTVL.

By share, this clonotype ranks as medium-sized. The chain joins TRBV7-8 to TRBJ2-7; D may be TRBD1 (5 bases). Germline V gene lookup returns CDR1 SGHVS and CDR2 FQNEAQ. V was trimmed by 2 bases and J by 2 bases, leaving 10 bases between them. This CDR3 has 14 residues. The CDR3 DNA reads TGTGCCAGCAGCTTAAGGGCAGGGCCCTACGAGCAGTACTTC. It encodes CASSLRAGPYEQYF.

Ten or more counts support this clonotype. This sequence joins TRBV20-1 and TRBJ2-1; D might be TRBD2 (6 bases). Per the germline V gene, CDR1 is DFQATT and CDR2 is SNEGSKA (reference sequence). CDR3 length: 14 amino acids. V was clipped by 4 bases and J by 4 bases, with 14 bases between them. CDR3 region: CSANPGLDYNEQFF. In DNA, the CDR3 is TGCAGTGCTAACCCGGGACTGGATTACAATGAGCAGTTCTTC.

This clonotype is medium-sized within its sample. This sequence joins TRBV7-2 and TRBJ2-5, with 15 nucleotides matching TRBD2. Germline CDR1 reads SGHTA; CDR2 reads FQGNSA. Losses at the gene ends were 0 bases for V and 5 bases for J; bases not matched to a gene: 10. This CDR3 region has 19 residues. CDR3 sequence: CASSLAQSGLAGGRETQYF. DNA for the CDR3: TGTGCCAGCAGCTTAGCGCAATCCGGACTAGCGGGAGGGCGGGAGACCCAGTACTTC. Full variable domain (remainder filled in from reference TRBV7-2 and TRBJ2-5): GAGVSQSPSNKVTEKGKDVELRCDPISGHTALYWYRQSLGQGLEFLIYFQGNSAPDKSGLPSDRFSAERTGGSVSTLTIQRTQQEDSAVYLCASSLAQSGLAGGRETQYFGPGTRLLVL.

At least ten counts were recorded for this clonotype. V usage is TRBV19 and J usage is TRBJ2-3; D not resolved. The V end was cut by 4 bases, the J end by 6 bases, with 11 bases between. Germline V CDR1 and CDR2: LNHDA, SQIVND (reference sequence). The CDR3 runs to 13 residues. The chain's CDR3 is CASSTFSGDTQYF. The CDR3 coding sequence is TGTGCCAGTAGTACCTTTTCCGGGGATACGCAGTATTTT.

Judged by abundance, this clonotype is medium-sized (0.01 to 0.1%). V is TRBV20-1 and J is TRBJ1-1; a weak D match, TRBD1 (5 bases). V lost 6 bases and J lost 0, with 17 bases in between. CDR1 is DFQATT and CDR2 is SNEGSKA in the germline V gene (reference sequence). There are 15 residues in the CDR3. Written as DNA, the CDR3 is TGCAGTGCCCGAACATGGGACGTCATGAACACTGAAGCTTTCTTT. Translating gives CSARTWDVMNTEAFF.

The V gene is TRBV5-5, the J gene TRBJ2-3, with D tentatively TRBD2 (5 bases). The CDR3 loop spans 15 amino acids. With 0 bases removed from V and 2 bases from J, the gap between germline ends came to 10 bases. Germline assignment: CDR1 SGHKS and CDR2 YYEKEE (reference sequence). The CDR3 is CASSLGVDFTDTQYF. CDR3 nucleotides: TGTGCCAGCAGCTTGGGAGTGGACTTCACAGATACGCAGTATTTT.

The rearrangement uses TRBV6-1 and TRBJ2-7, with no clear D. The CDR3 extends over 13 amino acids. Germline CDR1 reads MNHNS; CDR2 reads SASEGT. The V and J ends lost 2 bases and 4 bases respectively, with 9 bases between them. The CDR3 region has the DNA TGTGCCAGCAGTGAATTATGGGGTTACGAGCAGTACTTC. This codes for CASSELWGYEQYF.

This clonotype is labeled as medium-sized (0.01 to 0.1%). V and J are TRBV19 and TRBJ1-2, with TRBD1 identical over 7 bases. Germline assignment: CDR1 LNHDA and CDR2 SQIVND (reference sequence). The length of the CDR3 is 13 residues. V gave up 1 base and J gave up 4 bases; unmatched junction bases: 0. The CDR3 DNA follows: TGTGCCAGTAGTATAGCAGGGGGCTATGGCTACACCTTC. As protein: CASSIAGGYGYTF. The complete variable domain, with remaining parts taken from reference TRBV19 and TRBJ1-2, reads DGGITQSPKYLFRKEGQNVTLSCEQNLNHDAMYWYRQDPGQGLRLIYYSQIVNDFQKGDIAEGYSVSREKKESFPLTVTSAQKNPTAFYLCASSIAGGYGYTFGSGTRLTVV.

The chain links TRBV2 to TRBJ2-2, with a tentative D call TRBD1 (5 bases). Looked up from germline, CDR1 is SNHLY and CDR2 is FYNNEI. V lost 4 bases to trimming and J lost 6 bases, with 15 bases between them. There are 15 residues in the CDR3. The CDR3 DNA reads TGTGCCAGCAGTGGAGGCAGGGTACTTCCCGGGGAGCTGTTTTTT. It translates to CASSGGRVLPGELFF.

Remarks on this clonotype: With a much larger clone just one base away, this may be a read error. The CDR3 spells CASTWEGLEQYF. For the CDR3, the DNA is TGTGCCAGCACGTGGGAGGGACTCGAGCAGTACTTC. The chain is built from TRBV28 and TRBJ2-7; 7 nucleotides match TRBD2. The V segment lost 7 bases and the J segment 6 bases; nucleotides outside the gene matches: 6. The CDR3 runs to 12 residues. The germline V gene encodes CDR1 MDHEN and CDR2 SYDVKM.

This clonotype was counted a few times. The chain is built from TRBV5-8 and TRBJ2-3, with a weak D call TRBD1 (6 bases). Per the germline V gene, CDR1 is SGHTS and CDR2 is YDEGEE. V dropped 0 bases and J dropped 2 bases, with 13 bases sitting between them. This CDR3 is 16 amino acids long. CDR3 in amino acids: CASSLAPDSNTDTQYF. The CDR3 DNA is TGTGCCAGCAGCTTGGCGCCGGACAGCAACACAGATACGCAGTATTTT.